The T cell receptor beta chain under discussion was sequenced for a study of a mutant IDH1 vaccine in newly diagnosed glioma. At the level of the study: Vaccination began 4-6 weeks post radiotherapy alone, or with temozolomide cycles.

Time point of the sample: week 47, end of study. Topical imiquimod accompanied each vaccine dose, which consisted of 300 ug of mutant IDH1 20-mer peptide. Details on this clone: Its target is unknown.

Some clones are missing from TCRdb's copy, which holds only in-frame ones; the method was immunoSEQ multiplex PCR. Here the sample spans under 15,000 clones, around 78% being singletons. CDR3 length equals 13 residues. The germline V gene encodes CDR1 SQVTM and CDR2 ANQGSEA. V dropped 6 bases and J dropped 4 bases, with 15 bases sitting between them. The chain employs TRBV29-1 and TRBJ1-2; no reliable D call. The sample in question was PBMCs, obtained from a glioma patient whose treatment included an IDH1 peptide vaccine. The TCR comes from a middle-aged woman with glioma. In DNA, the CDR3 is TGCAGCGTCCAAGGAGGGCCCCGCTATGGCTACACCTTC. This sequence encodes CSVQGGPRYGYTF.